This TCR beta chain came from a study of blood T cell repertoires in COVID-19. Trimming took 3 bases from V and 4 from J; bases not matched to a gene: 15. This CDR3 is built from 17 residues. Per the germline V gene, CDR1 is LNHDA and CDR2 is SQIVND (reference sequence). Produced via immunoSEQ multiplex PCR; TCRdb's table is partial and in-frame only. The sample holds tens of thousands of clones, approximately 72% seen once. This receptor was taken from an elderly man with acute or convalescent COVID-19. Sequencing was carried out using peripheral blood. This chain uses TRBV19 with TRBJ2-7, with 7 bases lining up with TRBD2. CDR3 loop: CASSIIGAGERGYEQYF. DNA for the CDR3: TGTGCCAGTAGTATTATTGGCGCGGGGGAAAGAGGTTACGAGCAGTACTTC.